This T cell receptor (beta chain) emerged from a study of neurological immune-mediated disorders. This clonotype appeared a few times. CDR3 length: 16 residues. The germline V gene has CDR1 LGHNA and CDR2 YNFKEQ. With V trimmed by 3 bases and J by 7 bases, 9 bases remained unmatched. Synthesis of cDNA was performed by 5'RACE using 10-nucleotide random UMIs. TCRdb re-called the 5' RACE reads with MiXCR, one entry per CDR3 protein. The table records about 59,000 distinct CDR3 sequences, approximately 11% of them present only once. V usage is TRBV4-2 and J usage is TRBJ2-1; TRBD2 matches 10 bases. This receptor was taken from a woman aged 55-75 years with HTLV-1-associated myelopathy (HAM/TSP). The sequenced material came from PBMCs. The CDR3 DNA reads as TGTGCCAGCAGCCAGACCCTAGCGGGAGAGGGTAATGAGCAGTTCTTC. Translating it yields CASSQTLAGEGNEQFF.